The next 5 T cell receptor beta chains were all read from a single sample in a study of blood T cells in healthy people across ages. Next came a second PCR, run for about 6 to 12 cycles, which used a sample-barcoded 5' primer along with a J-beta primer mix. MiXCR was run by TCRdb on the 5' RACE reads, yielding one entry per CDR3 protein. The sample lists about 1.6 million distinct CDR3 sequences, around 35% occurring once. Material for sequencing was blood. Receptors were obtained from a woman between 25 and 40 years old in good health.

This clonotype was found once. The rearrangement uses TRBV5-1 and TRBJ2-5, with 13 bases lining up with TRBD2. The J call may be incorrect, as the DNA end agrees better with TRBJ2-7. Germline V gene lookup returns CDR1 SGHRS and CDR2 YFSETQ. The CDR3 spans 15 residues. CDR3 DNA: TGCGCCAGCAGCTGGGGGACTAGCGGGATCTACGAGCAGTACTTC. It yields the protein CASSWGTSGIYEQYF.

This clonotype has more than one count but fewer than ten. The chain joins TRBV6-2 or TRBV6-3 to TRBJ1-4, with TRBD1 matching over 8 bases. Germline assignment: CDR1 MNHEY and CDR2 SVGEGT. The CDR3 sequence is 14 residues long. J was trimmed by 3 bases and V by 8 bases; bases with no gene match: 5. The CDR3 DNA follows: TGTGCCAGCCAGGGGGCGCGAGCTAATGAAAAACTGTTTTTT. Translating gives CASQGARANEKLFF.

The chain couples TRBV6-6 to TRBJ1-2; TRBD1 might be the D (6 bases). V was trimmed by 7 bases and J by 2 bases, leaving 20 bases between them. This CDR3 contains 16 residues. Germline V lookup: CDR1 MNHNY, CDR2 SVGAGI (reference sequence). CDR3 nucleotide sequence: TGTGCCAGCACCTCATATCCCAGGGGCGGGAACTATGGCTACACCTTC. It codes for CASTSYPRGGNYGYTF.

The chain carries TRBV15 and TRBJ1-1; D not resolved. This CDR3 spans 13 amino acids. Trimming took off 9 bases at V and 0 bases at J, with 11 bases between the two ends. The germline V gene encodes CDR1 LNHNV and CDR2 YYDKDF (reference sequence). DNA of the CDR3: TGTGCCACAATGGCAGCTATGAACACTGAAGCTTTCTTT. Amino acids: CATMAAMNTEAFF.

The chain has TRBV4-1 and TRBJ1-1; a possible D gene is TRBD1 (6 bases). V lost 3 bases and J lost 6, with 17 bases in between. The V gene's germline CDR1 is MGHRA and CDR2 YSYEKL. CDR3 size: 15 residues. The CDR3 is CASSQEPYRDPEAFF. Here the CDR3 DNA reads TGCGCCAGCAGCCAGGAACCATACAGGGACCCTGAAGCTTTCTTT.